A selection of T cell receptor beta chains follows, all from one sample in a study of T cell responses to AZD1222 COVID-19 vaccine. Sequenced by immunoSEQ multiplex PCR; TCRdb stores in-frame clones only, minus some. The sample records about 120,000 clones, approximately 91% being singletons. This sample comprised peripheral blood, obtained 28 days after the second AZD1222 dose. Receptors originate from an adult who received the AZD1222 COVID-19 vaccine. The CDR3 runs from the conserved cysteine through the conserved F or W. Clone size is given for some rows only: seen once, a few or many times, or a class if the clone is expanded.

clone size,J gene,V gene,CDR3 protein
-,TRBJ1-2,TRBV6-5,CASSLQSYGYTF
once,TRBJ2-1,TRBV7-3,CASSSGLNNEQFF
-,TRBJ1-1,TRBV29-1,CSVGTSPKAFF
-,TRBJ2-1,TRBV28,CASNPTLVRAYKVGYNEQFF
-,TRBJ1-1,TRBV12-5,CASGLGNAGVSEAFF
-,TRBJ2-5,TRBV4-1,CASSPSGTSGRPHQETQYF
-,TRBJ2-2,TRBV5-5,CASSFGGRAIGELFF
-,TRBJ1-5,TRBV2,CASRGGSQPQHF
-,TRBJ2-7,TRBV5-1,CASSLQGGFYEQYF
-,TRBJ2-1,TRBV4-2,CASSQDLRQGANNEQFF
-,TRBJ2-5,TRBV7-9,CASSRRDGFAETQYF
-,TRBJ1-2,TRBV11-2,CASSLLSYGYTF
once,TRBJ2-1,TRBV27,CASSSSAISYNEQFF
-,TRBJ1-2,TRBV30,CAWARGDYGYTF
-,TRBJ2-7,TRBV5-1,CASSLDPGTRNYEQYF
-,TRBJ2-7,TRBV11-1,CASSLNSGIIYEQYF
few,TRBJ1-5,TRBV11-2,CASSQLQGSNQPQHF